This TCR beta chain was found in a study of blood T cells in healthy people across ages. As for the study in general: Per two T cells, about one barcoded beta molecule was captured through template switching.

A sample-barcoded 5' primer and a J-beta primer mix were used in a second PCR of roughly 7 to 11 cycles. Using its own MiXCR run on the 5' RACE reads, TCRdb lists one record per CDR3 protein. Of 600,000 to 650,000 distinct CDR3 sequences listed, around 54% are singletons. Extraction yielded at least 6 micrograms of total RNA per sample. The study, taken as a whole, reports: Researchers deemed the diversity estimates from one million T cells underestimates. Per million T cells, the diversity of TCR beta decreased roughly linearly as age advanced.

This clonotype was recorded once. The antigen remains undetermined. The receptor was isolated from a man aged 55-75 years in good health. Sequencing was carried out using blood.

This CDR3 reads CASSSGGTNSPLHF. CDR3 bases: TGTGCCAGCAGTTCGGGGGGGACCAATTCACCCCTCCACTTT. This chain connects TRBV27 to TRBJ1-6; D is perhaps TRBD1 (5 bases). Per germline, CDR1 MNHEY and CDR2 SMNVEV (reference sequence). This CDR3 contains 14 residues. Trimming pared 4 bases from V and 7 bases from J, leaving 11 bases between.